This T cell receptor beta chain was identified in a study of blood T cells in healthy people across ages (dated by TCRdb to about 2015). With respect to the entire study: Template switching captured roughly one uniquely barcoded TCR beta cDNA molecule per two T cells in model experiments. To track age-related changes in TCR beta repertoire diversity, the study relied on deep sequencing normalized with unique cDNA molecular identifiers. The donors were divided into four age groups: young (average approximately 16 years), middle-aged (almost 40), aged (62) and long-lived (roughly 88). To avoid experimental bias, donors of different ages were randomly spread across the sequencing lanes. For two donors (one aged 18 to 30 and one aged 80 or older), the study analyzed two additional independent replicas of 1 million unique cDNA reads from the same blood draw.

This clonotype was found a few times. The clone's antigen remains unknown. Per-nucleotide qualities are absent, and no much larger clonotype sits a single base away. Findings and caveats that apply to the study as a whole: Because donor CMV infection status was unknown, age-related changes in expanded clonotypes were potentially confounded. Compared with the aged group, the long-lived group had more naive CD4+ T cells, fewer expanded clones and increased TCR diversity, suggesting age selection. A strong correlation was found between observed TCR beta diversity and the percentage of naive T cells measured by flow cytometry. Bulk unsorted PBMC profiling prevented conclusive comparison of naive and antigen-experienced compartments. Observed TCR beta diversity per million T cells fell roughly linearly with age, and a significant reduction was already apparent by age about 38. Estimates of total diversity based on one million sequenced T cells were regarded as lower bounds and as underestimates.

The library was built by means of 5' RACE. Sequencing was carried out with an Illumina HiSeq 2500. The second PCR ran for roughly 7 to 12 cycles and used a J-beta primer mix along with a sample-barcoded 5' primer. A template-switch 5' adaptor carrying 12 random nucleotides introduced a unique molecular identifier onto each TCR beta cDNA molecule. Each sample yielded at least 2.5 million CDR3-containing paired-end reads. First-strand cDNA synthesis was performed from all RNA using the Mint cDNA synthesis kit, with priming by a TRBC-specific oligonucleotide. Following uracil-DNA glycosylase treatment, all cDNA underwent a first 18-cycle PCR with the universal primers M1SS and BC2_uni_R. On the study's bioinformatics: For normalization, 1 million high-quality reads were randomly selected from each sample, with every read carrying a distinct molecular identifier. Instead of being binned into consensus sequences, reads with shared molecular identifiers were discarded. MiTCR, with a Q25 quality threshold and the strictest error-elimination algorithm, was used for CDR3 identification, clonotype clustering and error correction. A nonparametric unseen species model with Euler transformation was used to estimate a lower bound on total TCR beta diversity. In TCRdb, the public reads were trimmed at Q25 with fastp and aligned with MiXCR, with productive beta chains retained. Every entry covers one CDR3 protein and lists the most common genes and DNA from its rows. The V and J calls, along with clone size, are taken from TCRdb and not from the paper's own processing. Within this sample are over 1.5 million distinct CDR3 sequences, with 40% to 55% of them counted one time only. Over 2% of the sample is in the top ten clones.

The approximately 41 donors, aged 6 to 90 years, were systemically healthy Caucasian individuals from Russia. Each donor gave about 11 milliliters of peripheral blood, drawn into EDTA-treated Vacutainer tubes. Ficoll-Paque density-gradient centrifugation was used to isolate PBMCs, with at least 7 million obtained per sample. Trizol reagent was used to extract total RNA from the PBMCs, yielding at least 5.5 micrograms per sample. Naive CD45RAhigh/CD27high T cell percentages were measured by flow cytometry on a PBMC aliquot from every donor. This TCR came from a middle-aged woman in good health. The sample was blood.

The DNA reads TGTGCCAGCAGCTTAAGGCTGGGAACGGAGACCCAGTACTTC. This yields the protein CASSLRLGTETQYF. Recombination connected TRBV7-9 to TRBJ2-5; no D gene can be assigned with confidence. The CDR3 sequence holds 14 residues, the cysteine and phenylalanine included. Just the 42-base CDR3 DNA is kept, in frame starting at base 1. V gives up 2 bases and J gives up 5 bases, and the segment between their germline ends measures 12 bases. Via the germline V gene (reference sequence), CDR1 is SEHNR and CDR2 FQNEAQ.